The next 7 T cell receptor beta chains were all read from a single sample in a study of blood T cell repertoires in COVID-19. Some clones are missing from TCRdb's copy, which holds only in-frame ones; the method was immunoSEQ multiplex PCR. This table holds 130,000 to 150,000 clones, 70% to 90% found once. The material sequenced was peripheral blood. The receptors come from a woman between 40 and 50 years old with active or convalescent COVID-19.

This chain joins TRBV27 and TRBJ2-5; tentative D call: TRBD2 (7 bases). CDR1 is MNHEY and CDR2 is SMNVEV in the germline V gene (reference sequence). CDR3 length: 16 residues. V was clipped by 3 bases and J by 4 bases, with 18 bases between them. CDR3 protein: CASSFGGTTGRETQYF. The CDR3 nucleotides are TGTGCCAGCAGTTTCGGGGGGACTACAGGGAGAGAGACCCAGTACTTC.

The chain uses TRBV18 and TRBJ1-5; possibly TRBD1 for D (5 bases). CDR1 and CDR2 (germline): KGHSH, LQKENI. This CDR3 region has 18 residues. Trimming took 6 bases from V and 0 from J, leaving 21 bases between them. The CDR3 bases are TGTGCCAGCTCCCTCTTCTCTAGGGGCGAGGATAGCAATCAGCCCCAGCATTTT. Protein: CASSLFSRGEDSNQPQHF.

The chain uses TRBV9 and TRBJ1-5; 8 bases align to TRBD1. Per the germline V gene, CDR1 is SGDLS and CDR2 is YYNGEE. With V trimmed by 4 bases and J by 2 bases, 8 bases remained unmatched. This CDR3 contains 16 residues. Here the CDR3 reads CASSSGQGARNQPQHF. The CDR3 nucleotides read TGTGCCAGCAGCTCCGGACAGGGAGCCCGCAATCAGCCCCAGCATTTT.

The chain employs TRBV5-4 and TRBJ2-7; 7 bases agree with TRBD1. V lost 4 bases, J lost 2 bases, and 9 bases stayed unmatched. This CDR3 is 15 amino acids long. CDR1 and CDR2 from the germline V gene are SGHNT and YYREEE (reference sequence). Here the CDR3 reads CASSIGQVDPYEQYF. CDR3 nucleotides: TGTGCCAGCAGCATCGGACAGGTTGATCCCTACGAGCAGTACTTC.

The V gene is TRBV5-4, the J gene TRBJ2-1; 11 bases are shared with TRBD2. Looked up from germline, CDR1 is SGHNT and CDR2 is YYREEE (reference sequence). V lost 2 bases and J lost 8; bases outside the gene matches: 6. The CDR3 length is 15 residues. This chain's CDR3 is CASSLVLAGAHEQFF. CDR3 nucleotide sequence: TGTGCCAGCAGCTTAGTACTAGCGGGAGCCCATGAGCAGTTCTTC. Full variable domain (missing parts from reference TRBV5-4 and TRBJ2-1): ETGVTQSPTHLIKTRGQQVTLRCSSQSGHNTVSWYQQALGQGPQFIFQYYREEENGRGNFPPRFSGLQFPNYSSELNVNALELDDSALYLCASSLVLAGAHEQFFGPGTRLTVL.

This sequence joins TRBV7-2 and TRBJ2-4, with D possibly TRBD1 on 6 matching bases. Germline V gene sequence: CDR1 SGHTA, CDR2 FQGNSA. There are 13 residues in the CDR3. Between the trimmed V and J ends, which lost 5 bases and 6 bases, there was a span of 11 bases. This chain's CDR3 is CASSARTVNIQYF. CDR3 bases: TGTGCCAGCAGCGCACGGACAGTAAACATTCAGTACTTC.

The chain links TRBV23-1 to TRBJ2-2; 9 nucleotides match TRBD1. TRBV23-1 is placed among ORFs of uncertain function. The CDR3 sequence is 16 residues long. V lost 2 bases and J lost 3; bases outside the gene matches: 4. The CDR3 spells CASSQAGQGYTGELFF. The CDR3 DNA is TGCGCCAGCAGTCAAGCGGGACAGGGATACACCGGGGAGCTGTTTTTT.